This T cell receptor beta chain is from a study of blood T cell repertoires in COVID-19. Overall study: T cells, B-cell-depleted T cells, or PBMCs supplied cDNA or gDNA.

Ten or more counts support this clone. The CDR3 extends over 15 amino acids. CDR1 and CDR2 (germline): SNHLY, FYNNEI. Trimming shortened V by 7 bases and J by 7 bases, and 17 bases separated the two germline ends. TCRdb's table, derived via immunoSEQ multiplex PCR, lists solely in-frame clones and lacks some. Of 200,000 to 250,000 clones listed, about 80% were seen once; the top ten hold less than 2%. The genes are TRBV2 and TRBJ1-6, with no clear D. The TCR was taken from a man in his 60s who had recovered from COVID-19. The sample taken for sequencing was PBMCs or T cells enriched from blood (not recorded which). The CDR3 protein is CASIRGNALNSPLHF. The CDR3 coding sequence is TGTGCCAGCATTCGGGGTAATGCTTTAAATTCACCCCTCCACTTT.